This TCR beta chain was sequenced in a study of CXCR3-negative and CXCR3-positive naive CD8 T cells. This CDR3 is 15 amino acids long. Germline V gene lookup returns CDR1 ENHRY and CDR2 SYGVKD. UMI-labeled 5' RACE yielded the TRB cDNA libraries. One entry per CDR3 protein, without DNA, is what TCRdb gives after re-calling the 5' RACE reads. This sample's table reports about 90,000 distinct CDR3 sequences. The chain has TRBV10-3 and TRBJ1-4; there is no DNA to check the TCRdb D call of TRBD1. This clonotype originated in a human donor in good health. Some clones in this sample may be carry-over from other donors' samples. What was sequenced was naive CXCR3- CD8+ T cells from blood. Subset noted: CD45RO-CCR7+CD27+CD95- naive CD8+ T cells lacking CXCR3 (TNR3-). CDR3 protein: CAISESRGPNEKLFF.